This T cell receptor (beta chain) was obtained from a study of T cells in women clearing cervical HPV infection (dated by TCRdb to the late 2010s). Some background on the complete study: Cases were about two dozen women with histologically confirmed HPV16-related CIN3 or worse, including a couple of invasive cancers. Controls were 25 to 30 women whose single incident HPV16 infection cleared within 12 months without precancer or cancer developing. Case blood was taken at the visit when the lesion was first identified, whereas control blood was taken when infection was no longer detected. For cases, the median interval between lesion detection and blood sampling was about 160 days, with an interquartile range of roughly 85 to 210 days. Because only a few women had HLA typing data, the possibility that HLA type acted as a confounder could not be ruled out. An exploratory proof-of-principle case-control study, nested within the Guanacaste HPV Natural History Study in Costa Rica, was conducted to compare TCR repertoires across cervical HPV16 outcomes. Cases were matched to controls by age within five years and by the year the sample was collected. A median age of 34 years was observed in cases versus 38 to 40 in controls, and no significant differences in baseline characteristics were found. The parent cohort enrolled around 9,800 women aged 18 or older in Guanacaste, Costa Rica, during about 1992 to 1994 and followed them for approximately seven years. Five blinded duplicates per group were added as quality controls, giving some 60 samples: 50 or so participants and 10 replicates. Study-wide conclusions, independent of this receptor: Lower TRBV6-7 relative abundance was observed in cases than in controls (around 0.1% versus 0.15%; Bonferroni P = 0.0008). Random forest classifiers that combined richness and V gene abundances separated cases from controls with an estimated AUC of 0.8 to 0.9. Because T-cell numbers per sample were unknown, differences in richness could reflect varying T-cell content rather than repertoire biology. Whether associations preceded infection or resulted from infection could not be shown with the cross-sectional design, and effector/memory subsets and HPV-specific T cells were not isolated. Across sequencing depths, CIN3+ cases showed significantly higher TCR repertoire richness than controls, but evenness did not differ between the groups.

The CDR3 runs 17 residues from the cysteine to the phenylalanine. Of the CDR3's DNA, 42 bases were read; they are in frame from base 1. The V end gives up 1 base and the J end 0 bases, leaving 9 bases in the junction not matched to a gene. From the germline V gene, CDR1 is SGHVS and CDR2 is FQNEAQ. Every participant had a single incident cervical HPV16 infection, and prevalent HPV16 infections were excluded. Cervical HPV DNA was detected with MY09/MY11 PCR, and genotyping was done with dot-blot hybridization. Fifteen mL of heparinized blood were centrifuged, and the buffy coat was aliquoted, frozen at -30°C, then stored at -80°C. Genomic DNA was extracted from buffy coat specimens using QIAGEN kits. The immunoSEQ assay used multiplex PCR to amplify TCR beta CDR3 regions from an average of approximately 1,200 ng of genomic DNA per sample. To correct primer bias, the assay used a complete synthetic TCR repertoire to set an amplification baseline. The amplicons were sequenced using the Illumina platform. In the paper's pipeline: Error correction of the sequences involved clustering with frequency ratios plus a modified nearest-neighbor algorithm, after which the sequences were analyzed in the immunoSEQ Analyzer using IMGT gene definitions. At each rarefaction depth, TCR richness and evenness were averaged over 20 rarefaction repeats, and samples with fewer sequences than the depth were excluded. Wilcoxon rank sum tests with FDR correction were used to compare relative abundances of V, D and J genes between the groups. Blinded duplicates gave an intraclass correlation of 95% to 97% for TCR richness and an average of 76.4% across 70 or so gene segments. Here the immuneACCESS table is served through TCRdb, limited to in-frame sequences with V and J called. Missing clones are a known gap in these copies; in checked studies unresolved V genes cover under half, and the rest lacks a known reason. That table gives V, J and clone size, and the DNA gave D and trimming. This sample's table lists about 48,000 clones. The ten largest clones capture around 1.6% of the sample.

To note about this clone: There is no known antigen for this receptor. The read terminates 3 residues ahead of where the CDR3 ends, so the germline J gene completes it.

The sequenced sample consisted of blood buffy coat. Rearrangement joined TRBV7-8 to TRBJ2-7, and TRBD2 matches 7 of the central bases. This TCR was recovered from a woman between 18 and 75 years old with a cervical HPV16 infection that either progressed to CIN3+ or cleared (not recorded which). The CDR3 region has the sequence CASSLGTLIAGSYEQYF. The covered CDR3 bases are TGTGCCAGCAGCTTAGGGACTTTAATAGCGGGCTCCTACGAG.